This T cell receptor beta chain was recorded in a study of PD-1 blockade in mismatch repair-deficient tumors. Libraries were prepared by immunoSEQ multiplex PCR; TCRdb keeps only in-frame clonotypes and omits some of them. Among around 14,000 clones, less than 85% were seen once, and the ten largest hold roughly 11%. Stated time point: approximately 9-day in vitro stimulation with candidate neoantigen peptide 5. A word on this clone: Its matching antigen is unknown.

V was pared by 7 bases and J by 0 bases, with 10 bases of the junction left unmatched. The CDR3 loop spans 17 amino acids. Germline CDR1 MNHEY, CDR2 SMNVEV (reference sequence). This clonotype was sampled from an adult with mismatch repair-deficient cancer. V gene TRBV27 combines with J gene TRBJ2-3; 10 bases line up with TRBD2. The sample here was cells cultured in vitro, taken from a patient treated with pembrolizumab. The CDR3 region is CASTLRLAGSSTDTQYF. CDR3 nucleotides: TGTGCCAGCACCTTACGACTAGCGGGCTCTAGCACAGATACGCAGTATTTT.